These 14 T cell receptor beta chains originate from one sample sequenced in a study of cytomegalovirus exposure and HLA in healthy donors. PCR primers comprised 60 Vbeta and 13 Jbeta primers. Assay: immunoSEQ multiplex PCR; the TCRdb copy retains only in-frame clones and omits some. The sample consists of 90,000 to 100,000 clones, roughly 76% of them appearing once. Sequenced material: PBMCs. The receptor source for this set is a woman in her fifties or sixties in good health and CMV-seropositive.

This clone was counted a few times. V is TRBV6-1 and J is TRBJ1-1; 9 bases map to TRBD1. After removal of 5 bases from V and 6 bases from J, the junction contained 7 bases not matched to a gene. This CDR3 has 14 residues. CDR1 MNHNS and CDR2 SASEGT come from the germline V gene. CDR3 coding DNA: TGTGCCAGCAGTCGAGACAGGGGGTTAGCTGAAGCTTTCTTT. Translating gives CASSRDRGLAEAFF.

The V call is TRBV30, the J call TRBJ2-7; tentative D call: TRBD1 (5 bases). Trimming took 3 bases from V and 3 from J, leaving 9 bases between them. This CDR3 has 12 residues. Per germline, CDR1 GTSNPN and CDR2 SVGIG (reference sequence). DNA of the CDR3: TGTGCCTGGAGCGCAGGGTACTACGAGCAGTACTTC. It specifies CAWSAGYYEQYF.

This chain links TRBV6-6 with TRBJ2-7, with 7 bases aligning to TRBD1. The CDR3 length is 14 residues. After removal of 6 bases from V and 6 bases from J, the junction contained 11 bases not matched to a gene. Germline V gene data show CDR1 as MNHNY and CDR2 as SVGAGI (reference sequence). CDR3 sequence (DNA): TGTGCCAGCAGCTGGGGGACAGCACTTGGCGAGCAGTACTTC. It codes for CASSWGTALGEQYF.

The rearrangement joins TRBV7-3 to TRBJ2-2; no reliable D call. Trimming removed 0 bases at V and 6 bases at J, with 5 bases between. The germline V gene encodes CDR1 SGHTA and CDR2 FQGTGA. The CDR3 sequence is 13 residues long. Here the CDR3 reads CASSLTQSGELFF. CDR3 nucleotides: TGTGCCAGCAGCTTAACCCAGTCCGGGGAGCTGTTTTTT. Together with reference TRBV7-3 and TRBJ2-2, the CDR3 gives the full variable domain: GAGVSQTPSNKVTEKGKYVELRCDPISGHTALYWYRQSLGQGPEFLIYFQGTGAADDSGLPNDRFFAVRPEGSVSTLKIQRTERGDSAVYLCASSLTQSGELFFGEGSRLTVL.

V gene TRBV6-5 combines with J gene TRBJ2-7; D is possibly TRBD2 (6 bases). Germline values: CDR1 MNHEY, CDR2 SVGAGI. V shed 7 bases and J shed 3 bases, with 16 bases lying between them. The CDR3 runs 14 residues. CDR3 loop: CASNPGGSGYEQYF. The CDR3 DNA reads TGTGCCAGCAACCCCGGTGGTAGCGGCTACGAGCAGTACTTC.

There are a few counts of this clone. The chain links TRBV10-3 to TRBJ1-5, with TRBD1 matching over 7 bases. The V gene's germline CDR1 is ENHRY and CDR2 SYGVKD. The CDR3 contains 15 residues. With V trimmed by 8 bases and J by 4 bases, 11 bases remained unmatched. The CDR3, as DNA: TGTGCCATCGACACAAAAGGGACAGAAAATCAGCCCCAGCATTTT. Protein sequence: CAIDTKGTENQPQHF.

The chain joins TRBV15 to TRBJ2-4, with 7 bases aligning to TRBD1. The V and J ends lost 1 base and 1 base, in that order; junction bases with no gene match: 1. This CDR3 has 15 amino acids. The germline V gene encodes CDR1 LNHNV and CDR2 YYDKDF (reference sequence). CDR3 bases: TGTGCCACCAGCAGAGGGGGACAGGCCAAAAACATTCAGTACTTC. Translation: CATSRGGQAKNIQYF.

In DNA, the CDR3 is TGTGCCTGGAGTTTGCCAGGGGACCTTTACGAGCAGTACTTC. Translating it yields CAWSLPGDLYEQYF. The chain combines TRBV30 with TRBJ2-7; a possible D gene is TRBD1 (6 bases). Germline CDR1 and CDR2: GTSNPN and SVGIG (reference sequence). This CDR3 comprises 14 residues. The V gene lost 2 bases and the J gene lost 4 bases, with 15 bases spanning the gap.

V usage is TRBV29-1 and J usage is TRBJ2-7, with a possible D match to TRBD1 (6 bases). Germline V gene lookup returns CDR1 SQVTM and CDR2 ANQGSEA. V lost 6 bases, J lost 2 bases, and 23 bases lay in between. The CDR3 is made up of 16 amino acids. This CDR3 reads CSVGVAGEVAPYEQYF. The CDR3 DNA sequence: TGCAGCGTCGGCGTGGCAGGGGAAGTGGCTCCCTACGAGCAGTACTTC.

This rearrangement joins TRBV9 to TRBJ1-3; D is unresolved. CDR3 length: 16 amino acids. Trimming took 0 bases from V and 0 from J, leaving 10 bases between them. Germline V gene data show CDR1 as SGDLS and CDR2 as YYNGEE. The CDR3 DNA follows: TGTGCCAGCAGCGTAGGAGAAGGAGCCTCTGGAAACACCATATATTTT. Protein sequence: CASSVGEGASGNTIYF.

The J gene is TRBJ1-2, the V gene TRBV5-6, with 10 bases identical to TRBD1. The CDR3 has 15 amino acids. Germline assignment: CDR1 SGHDT and CDR2 YYEEEE. The junction had 5 bases not matched to a gene; V was cut back by 0 bases and J by 6 bases. CDR3 amino acids: CASSLASDRGHGYTF. The CDR3 DNA reads as TGTGCCAGCAGCTTGGCCAGTGACAGGGGGCATGGCTACACCTTC. Filled out from reference TRBV5-6 and TRBJ1-2, the complete variable domain reads DAGVTQSPTHLIKTRGQQVTLRCSPKSGHDTVSWYQQALGQGPQFIFQYYEEEERQRGNFPDRFSGHQFPNYSSELNVNALLLGDSALYLCASSLASDRGHGYTFGSGTRLTVV.

The chain joins TRBV18 to TRBJ2-7; 13 bases map to TRBD2. J lost 0 bases, V lost 2 bases, and 7 bases had no gene match. The CDR3 contains 18 residues. The germline V gene encodes CDR1 KGHSH and CDR2 LQKENI. CDR3 loop: CASSPSRGLAGDSYEQYF. Here the CDR3 DNA reads TGTGCCAGCTCACCAAGCCGAGGACTAGCGGGAGACTCCTACGAGCAGTACTTC. The whole variable domain, filled in from reference TRBV18 and TRBJ2-7, reads NAGVMQNPRHLVRRRGQEARLRCSPMKGHSHVYWYRQLPEEGLKFMVYLQKENIIDESGMPKERFSAEFPKEGPSILRIQQVVRGDSAAYFCASSPSRGLAGDSYEQYFGPGTRLTVT.

Only one count was recorded for this clone. The chain has TRBV6-5 and TRBJ2-5; 12 bases line up with TRBD1. The J call is in doubt because the DNA end fits TRBJ2-7 better. The CDR3 sequence is 16 residues long. CDR1 is MNHEY, CDR2 SVGAGI, per germline. CDR3 in DNA: TGTGCCAGCAGTTACTCGGGGACAGGGGGCATATACGAGCAGTACTTC. Translation gives CASSYSGTGGIYEQYF.

The V call is TRBV7-3, the J call TRBJ2-2, with 8 nucleotides matching TRBD1. The CDR3 spans 17 residues. The J segment lost 0 bases and the V segment lost 5 bases, leaving 8 bases of the junction unmatched. Germline V CDR1 and CDR2: SGHTA, FQGTGA. The CDR3 here is CASSRGQGPANTGELFF. In DNA form, the CDR3 reads TGTGCCAGCAGCCGAGGACAGGGACCCGCGAACACCGGGGAGCTGTTTTTT.